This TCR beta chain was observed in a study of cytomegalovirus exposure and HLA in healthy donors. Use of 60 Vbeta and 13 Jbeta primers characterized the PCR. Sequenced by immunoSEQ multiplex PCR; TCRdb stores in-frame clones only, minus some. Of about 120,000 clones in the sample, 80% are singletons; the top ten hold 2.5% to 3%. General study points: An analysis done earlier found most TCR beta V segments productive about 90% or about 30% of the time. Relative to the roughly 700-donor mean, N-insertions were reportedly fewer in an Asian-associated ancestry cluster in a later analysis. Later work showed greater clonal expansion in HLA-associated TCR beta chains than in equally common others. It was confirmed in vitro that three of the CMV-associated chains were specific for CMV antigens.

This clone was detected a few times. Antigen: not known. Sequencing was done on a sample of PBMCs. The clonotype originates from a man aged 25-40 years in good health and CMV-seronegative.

The CDR3 bases are TGTGCCAGCACCCTAGGACAGGGTTTTGAAAAACTGTTTTTT. As protein: CASTLGQGFEKLFF. The J gene is TRBJ1-4, the V gene TRBV28; 8 bases fit TRBD1. CDR3 length: 14 residues. The germline CDR1 and CDR2 sequences are MDHEN and SYDVKM. The J segment lost 7 bases and the V segment lost 7 bases, leaving 8 bases of the junction unmatched.